The 20 T cell receptor beta chains below come from one sample, sequenced in a study of T cell changes during pregnancy in multiple sclerosis. Repertoires were generated with immunoSEQ multiplex PCR, while TCRdb's copy carries only in-frame clones and drops some. The sample carries some 80,000 clones, around 96% recorded once. This specimen was peripheral blood, taken in the second trimester of pregnancy. The receptors shown here come from a female donor with multiple sclerosis, enrolled in a pregnancy study.

CDR3 residues: CASPSPTDTNISGPDTQYF. CDR3 nucleotides: TGTGCCAGCCCTTCCCCAACGGACACAAATATATCCGGGCCAGATACGCAGTATTTT. The chain couples TRBV21-1 to TRBJ2-3; the table's D call of TRBD1 was not tested on the DNA. TRBV21-1 is a known pseudogene. The CDR3 is 19 amino acids.

This clone showed up just a few times. The chain links TRBV6-1 to TRBJ2-7; 11 positions agree with TRBD2. Germline trimming cut 10 bases from V and 3 bases from J; bases unmatched to any gene: 8. The CDR3 contains 14 residues. Germline lookup yields CDR1 MNHNS and CDR2 SASEGT. Written as DNA, the CDR3 is TGTGCCATCCTAGCGGGAGGCCTGGGCTACGAGCAGTACTTC. As protein: CAILAGGLGYEQYF.

The chain employs TRBV27 and TRBJ2-7; 8 bases agree with TRBD1. The V segment lost 6 bases and the J segment 3 bases; nucleotides outside the gene matches: 10. Germline loops: CDR1 MNHEY, CDR2 SMNVEV (reference sequence). The CDR3 has 15 residues. CDR3 loop: CASSAGTGLLYEQYF. The CDR3 DNA follows: TGTGCCAGCAGCGCTGGGACAGGATTACTCTACGAGCAGTACTTC.

The rearrangement links TRBV5-1 to TRBJ2-7; a weak D match, TRBD2 (7 bases). The CDR3 has 15 residues. The germline V and J ends were trimmed by 4 bases and 1 base, with 15 bases remaining between them. The V gene's germline CDR1 is SGHRS and CDR2 YFSETQ. The CDR3 sequence: CASSPKGGQSYEQYF. As DNA, the CDR3 is TGCGCCAGCAGCCCTAAGGGGGGGCAATCCTACGAGCAGTACTTC.

Written as DNA, the CDR3 is TGTGCCAGTTGGGACAGGGGTCATAGCAATCAGCCCCAGCATTTT. It codes for CASWDRGHSNQPQHF. V usage is TRBV19 and J usage is TRBJ1-5; TRBD1 matches at 10 bases. V was clipped by 8 bases and J by 0 bases; unmatched bases: 4. Germline assignment: CDR1 LNHDA and CDR2 SQIVND (reference sequence). The CDR3 is 15 amino acids.

V gene TRBV5-6 combines with J gene TRBJ2-5; 9 nucleotides match TRBD2. Trimming at V came to 2 bases and at J to 4 bases, leaving 9 bases not matched to a gene. This CDR3 is built from 16 residues. Germline-derived CDR1 and CDR2 are SGHDT and YYEEEE. CDR3 sequence reads: CASSFVPIAGVETQYF. Here the CDR3 DNA reads TGTGCCAGCAGCTTCGTCCCTATAGCGGGAGTAGAGACCCAGTACTTC.

The rearrangement uses TRBV28 and TRBJ2-7, with 8 positions matching TRBD2. Germline CDR1 is MDHEN and CDR2 is SYDVKM. The CDR3 has 17 amino acids. Losses at the gene ends were 2 bases for V and 3 bases for J; bases not matched to a gene: 12. This chain's CDR3 is CASSLRTSGTRSYEQYF. CDR3 coding DNA: TGTGCCAGCAGTTTACGCACCTCCGGGACTAGAAGCTACGAGCAGTACTTC.

The gene calls are TRBV10-2 and TRBJ1-1; D may be TRBD1 (5 bases). The germline CDR1 and CDR2 sequences are WSHSY and SAAADI. There are 13 residues in the CDR3. The V end lost 5 bases, the J end lost 4 bases, and 11 bases lay between the germline ends. CDR3 loop: CASSRGGSTEAFF. The CDR3 DNA reads TGCGCCAGCAGTCGGGGGGGGAGCACTGAAGCTTTCTTT.

CDR3 residues: CASSQEWRASDTQYF. CDR3 coding DNA: TGTGCCAGCAGCCAAGAATGGCGGGCCTCAGATACGCAGTATTTT. This sequence joins TRBV4-2 and TRBJ2-3, with D perhaps matching TRBD2 (5 bases). The CDR3 length is 15 residues. V dropped 0 bases and J dropped 4 bases, with 11 bases sitting between them. Looked up from germline, CDR1 is LGHNA and CDR2 is YNFKEQ.

This chain connects TRBV19 to TRBJ1-1; D possibly corresponds to TRBD1 (6 bases). The CDR3 contains 17 residues. The germline gives CDR1 LNHDA, CDR2 SQIVND (reference sequence). The CDR3 region is CASVPLPGQVMRTEAFF. CDR3 DNA: TGTGCGAGTGTTCCCCTGCCGGGACAAGTTATGCGCACTGAAGCTTTCTTT.

The chain joins TRBV4-1 to TRBJ2-7; TRBD2 matches at 8 bases. The junction had 5 bases not matched to a gene; V was cut back by 1 base and J by 0 bases. CDR3 size: 16 residues. CDR1 MGHRA and CDR2 YSYEKL come from the germline V gene. Here the CDR3 DNA reads TGCGCCAGCAGCCAAGCCGACAGCGGGAGCTCCTACGAGCAGTACTTC. Translation gives CASSQADSGSSYEQYF.

This CDR3 reads CASSLSRRGIGELFF. For the CDR3, the DNA is TGTGCCAGCAGCCTCTCCCGGCGGGGGATCGGGGAGCTGTTTTTT. The V call is TRBV27, the J call TRBJ2-2, with 7 bases identical to TRBD2. V shed 6 bases, J shed 7 bases, and the junction held 11 bases outside the gene matches. Germline CDR1 MNHEY, CDR2 SMNVEV (reference sequence). CDR3 length: 15 amino acids.

The rearrangement joins TRBV12-5 to TRBJ2-7; 8 bases line up with TRBD2. Germline V gives CDR1 LGHNT, CDR2 FRNRAP. This CDR3 has 19 residues. V trimming: 7 bases; J trimming: 6 bases; junction bases outside the gene matches: 26. The CDR3 sequence is CASAPGGDTGGSGPAEQYF. In DNA form, the CDR3 reads TGTGCTAGTGCCCCGGGGGGGGACACTGGCGGGTCAGGTCCTGCCGAGCAGTACTTC.

The chain carries TRBV18 and TRBJ1-4, with a tentative D call TRBD1 (6 bases). The V gene lost 1 base and the J gene lost 7 bases, with 13 bases spanning the gap. Germline CDR1 KGHSH, CDR2 LQKENI. This CDR3 spans 15 amino acids. The CDR3: CASSPLGGLAEKLFF. The DNA of the CDR3 is TGTGCCAGCTCACCACTCGGGGGGCTTGCTGAAAAACTGTTTTTT. The whole variable domain, filled in from reference TRBV18 and TRBJ1-4, reads NAGVMQNPRHLVRRRGQEARLRCSPMKGHSHVYWYRQLPEEGLKFMVYLQKENIIDESGMPKERFSAEFPKEGPSILRIQQVVRGDSAAYFCASSPLGGLAEKLFFGSGTQLSVL.

This clone is a singleton in its sample. The CDR3 DNA reads TGTGCCAGCGACAGGGGTCTTGGATATGGGTACACAGATACGCAGTATTTT. The encoded protein is CASDRGLGYGYTDTQYF. This chain joins TRBV2 and TRBJ2-3; 8 nucleotides agree with TRBD1. CDR3 size: 17 residues. The V gene's germline CDR1 is SNHLY and CDR2 FYNNEI. V was clipped by 8 bases and J by 2 bases; unmatched bases: 15.

CDR3 sequence reads: CASSVRGEEGDTQYF. The CDR3 region has the DNA TGTGCCAGCAGCGTTAGAGGAGAGGAGGGAGATACGCAGTATTTT. The gene calls are TRBV9 and TRBJ2-3; perhaps TRBD2 as D (6 bases). The germline gives CDR1 SGDLS, CDR2 YYNGEE. This CDR3 region has 15 residues. Trimming pared 2 bases from V and 5 bases from J, leaving 15 bases between.

V and J are TRBV5-4 and TRBJ1-1; 11 nucleotides align to TRBD1. Germline assignment: CDR1 SGHNT and CDR2 YYREEE (reference sequence). The CDR3 loop spans 15 amino acids. V trimming: 4 bases; J trimming: 5 bases; junction bases outside the gene matches: 7. DNA of the CDR3: TGTGCCAGCAGCCAAATGGACAGGGGGCGGACTGAAGCTTTCTTT. As protein: CASSQMDRGRTEAFF.

The V and J genes are TRBV11-2 and TRBJ2-1, with TRBD2 matching 8 bases. The V and J ends lost 3 bases and 6 bases, in that order; junction bases with no gene match: 7. This CDR3 is built from 15 residues. Per germline, CDR1 SGHAT and CDR2 FQNNGV. CDR3 in DNA: TGTGCCAGCAGCTTCGGACTAGCAAATTTCAATGAGCAGTTCTTC. This codes for CASSFGLANFNEQFF.

V is TRBV7-2 and J is TRBJ1-1; 7 bases agree with TRBD1. The CDR3 loop spans 16 amino acids. Trimming removed 5 bases from V and 2 bases from J; junction bases left unmatched: 11. Germline V lookup: CDR1 SGHTA, CDR2 FQGNSA. CDR3 nucleotides: TGTGCCAGCAGCCCCCGGGTGGGACAGACAAACACTGAAGCTTTCTTT. It specifies CASSPRVGQTNTEAFF.

The gene calls are TRBV12-5 and TRBJ2-6, with D possibly being TRBD1 (6 bases). Trimming cost V 2 bases and J 12 bases, with 17 bases left between them. This CDR3 has 15 amino acids. Germline V CDR1 and CDR2: LGHNT, FRNRAP. CDR3: CASGLSLQGISVLTF. DNA for the CDR3: TGTGCTAGTGGTTTGAGTCTCCAGGGGATCAGCGTCCTGACTTTC.